A selection of T cell receptor beta chains follows, all from one sample in a study of T cells in Graves' hyperthyroidism and ophthalmopathy. TCRdb passed the multiplex PCR reads through MiXCR, listing each CDR3 protein once. The sample yields approximately 600,000 distinct CDR3 sequences, approximately 15% seen once. Material: blood. Every receptor here comes from a woman younger than 30 with Graves' ophthalmopathy. Each CDR3 is given with its conserved first and last residue. D genes are given only for firm matches. The size entry is marked missing in some rows and otherwise reads once, few, many or a size class.

abundance	d_gene	v_gene	j_gene	CDR3aa	CDR3nt
many	TRBD1	TRBV30	TRBJ2-5	CAWSGTAIQETQYF	TGTGCCTGGAGCGGGACAGCTATACAAGAGACCCAGTACTTC
NA	NA	TRBV6-2/TRBV6-3	TRBJ1-5	CASSYIRSNQPQHF	TGTGCCAGCAGTTACATCAGAAGCAATCAGCCCCAGCATTTT
many	NA	TRBV27	TRBJ2-1	CASSLLGPLNEQFF	TGTGCCAGCAGTTTATTGGGACCTCTCAATGAGCAGTTCTTC
many	TRBD2	TRBV6-1	TRBJ2-7	CASSEGTSGPTYEQYF	TGTGCCAGCAGTGAAGGGACTAGCGGGCCTACCTACGAGCAGTACTTC
many	NA	TRBV28	TRBJ1-2	CASTPMGGTYGYTF	TGTGCCAGCACTCCCATGGGGGGCACCTATGGCTACACCTTC
NA	NA	TRBV11-3	TRBJ1-6	CASSPNEGGNSPLHF	TGTGCCAGCAGCCCCAACGAGGGAGGGAATTCACCCCTCCACTTT
many	NA	TRBV30	TRBJ1-1	CASNSPGGGTEAFF	TGTGCCTCAAACAGCCCCGGGGGTGGGACTGAAGCTTTCTTT
many	TRBD2	TRBV2	TRBJ2-3	CASLRTSGTDTQYF	TGTGCCAGCCTGAGGACTAGCGGCACAGATACGCAGTATTTT
NA	NA	TRBV2	TRBJ1-2	CASSVPAPANYGYTF	TGTGCCAGCAGTGTTCCCGCCCCGGCGAACTATGGCTACACCTTC
NA	TRBD2	TRBV19	TRBJ2-1	CASTTSGSSYNEQFF	TGTGCCAGTACCACTAGCGGAAGCTCCTACAATGAGCAGTTCTTC
few	TRBD2	TRBV19	TRBJ2-1	CASSILNSTSGRSSSYNEQFF	TGTGCCAGTAGTATTCTGAATTCGACTAGCGGGAGGTCGAGCTCCTACAATGAGCAGTTCTTC
few	TRBD2	TRBV30	TRBJ2-5	CAWSVPLAGYRETQYF	TGTGCCTGGAGTGTCCCCCTAGCGGGCTATAGGGAGACCCAGTACTTC
many	TRBD2	TRBV27	TRBJ2-1	CASSYTGTSGYNEQFF	TGTGCCAGCAGCTATACCGGGACTAGCGGTTACAATGAGCAGTTCTTC
few	NA	TRBV24-1	TRBJ1-2	CATSDPEQEFYGYTF	TGTGCCACCAGTGATCCGGAACAGGAGTTCTATGGCTACACCTTC
once	TRBD2	TRBV4-3	TRBJ2-2	CASSPVKQAGSGELFF	TGCGCCAGCAGCCCCGTTAAACAAGCGGGGTCCGGGGAGCTGTTTTTT
few	TRBD1	TRBV4-1	TRBJ2-3	CASSPGGSRGLGDTQYF	TGCGCCAGCAGCCCCGGCGGCTCCAGGGGGCTCGGAGATACGCAGTATTTT
many	NA	TRBV7-2	TRBJ1-2	CASSPRSGSNPYSSYGYTF	TGTGCCAGCAGCCCCCGATCCGGGTCAAACCCCTACAGCAGTTATGGCTACACCTTC
few	TRBD1	TRBV14	TRBJ2-7	CASSPQGAGYEQYF	TGTGCCAGCAGCCCACAGGGGGCAGGGTACGAGCAGTACTTC
many	NA	TRBV6-1	TRBJ1-1	CASKRGSVMNTEAFF	TGTGCCAGCAAGAGGGGCAGCGTAATGAACACTGAAGCTTTCTTT
many	NA	TRBV7-6	TRBJ2-7	CASSSRSARNEQYF	TGTGCCAGCAGCTCACGATCCGCTAGGAACGAGCAGTACTTC
few	NA	TRBV4-3	TRBJ2-2	CASSQDLGVPTGELFF	TGCGCCAGCAGCCAAGATTTGGGCGTCCCCACCGGGGAGCTGTTTTTT
many	TRBD2	TRBV29-1	TRBJ2-7	CSVRGLAGPYEQYF	TGCAGCGTTAGAGGACTAGCGGGACCTTACGAGCAGTACTTC
NA	NA	TRBV19	TRBJ1-2	CASSILGPDYGYTF	TGTGCCAGTAGTATCCTGGGGCCGGACTATGGCTACACCTTC